This T cell receptor beta chain was sequenced for a study of blood T cells in healthy people across ages. This clonotype appeared a few times. Its antigen is still unknown. A second PCR, run for roughly 7 to 12 cycles, used a sample-barcoded 5' primer plus a J-beta primer mix. TCRdb reprocessed the 5' RACE reads via MiXCR and lists one record per CDR3 protein. Of 800,000 to 950,000 distinct CDR3 sequences in the sample, roughly 48% were seen once. Study-level results: Expanded clonotype shifts may have been confounded, as the donors had an unknown CMV status. Significant beta diversity loss was already apparent by age 40, declining roughly linearly.

Source material: blood. The sequence came from a man between 25 and 39 years old in good health.

CDR3: CASRDDNYEQYF. CDR3 nucleotides: TGTGCCAGCAGAGATGACAACTACGAGCAGTACTTC. This sequence joins TRBV6-2 or TRBV6-3 and TRBJ2-7, with D unclear. Germline loops: CDR1 MNHEY, CDR2 SVGEGT. The CDR3 sequence is 12 residues long. Trimming shortened V by 6 bases and J by 3 bases, and 9 bases separated the two germline ends.